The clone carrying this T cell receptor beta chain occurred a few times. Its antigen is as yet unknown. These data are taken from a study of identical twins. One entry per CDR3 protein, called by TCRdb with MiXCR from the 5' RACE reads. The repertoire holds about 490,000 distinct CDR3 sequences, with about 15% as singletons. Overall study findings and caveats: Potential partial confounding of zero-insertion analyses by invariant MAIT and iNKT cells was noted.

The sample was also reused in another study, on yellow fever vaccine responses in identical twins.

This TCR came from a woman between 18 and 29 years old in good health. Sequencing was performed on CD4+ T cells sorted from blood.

CDR3 loop: CSAYGTSGVGYEQFF. The CDR3 coding sequence is TGCAGTGCTTACGGGACTAGCGGGGTTGGATATGAGCAGTTCTTC. The chain is built from TRBV20-1 and TRBJ2-1; 13 bases are a match to TRBD2. The CDR3 sequence is 15 residues long. Germline assignment: CDR1 DFQATT and CDR2 SNEGSKA (reference sequence). The trim removed 5 bases at V and 8 bases at J, leaving 9 bases unmatched.